This entry concerns a single T cell receptor (beta chain). Only a few counts were recorded for this clonotype. No cognate antigen has been identified for it. It has no much larger one-base neighbor in the sample; base qualities were not kept. Every donor was a healthy Caucasian. Using Miltenyi CD45RO+ enrichment and human naive T-cell isolation kits, memory (CD45RO+) and naive T cells were isolated from PBMC. Trimming leaves V shorter by 2 bases and J shorter by 4 bases, with the junction holding 4 bases beyond the gene matches. Measured from the cysteine to the phenylalanine, the CDR3 is 15 residues long. This entry keeps only the CDR3 DNA: 45 bases, framed from base 1. Based on the germline V gene, the CDR1 and CDR2 sequences are SGDLS and YYNGEE. The sample originates from a study of identical twins (dated by TCRdb to 2016 to 2018). Study-wide context: To test whether fetal clonotypes persist, this study deep-sequenced TCR alpha and beta repertoires from monozygotic twins, from unrelated adults of various ages, and from cord blood. Replicate twin experiments were performed at different times using different library preparation protocols to rule out contamination.

Paper-wide results and their limitations: Compared with coincidental sharing between unrelated individuals, an excess of low generation-probability sequences was observed among out-of-frame TCR alpha sequences shared between twins. In monozygotic twins, recombination models systematically underestimated out-of-frame TCR alpha sharing, but the models matched the sharing seen between unrelated individuals. Excess twin sharing in beta out-of-frame sequences was weaker because fewer shared sequences lowered the signal-to-noise ratio. Invariant T cells such as MAIT and iNKT could partly confound zero-insertion analyses, though diverse VJ usage argued against this for most clonotypes. Because the same donors could not be followed over many years, conclusions were based on cross-sectional statistical analysis. Fewer insertions were carried by abundant cord blood beta clonotypes, a similar but weaker trend appeared in young adult naive repertoires, and no such trend appeared in memory repertoires.

Library creation used 5' RACE. The sequencer was an Illumina HiSeq 2000. Template switching added a universal primer binding site, and the final cDNA carried a unique molecular identifier that allowed TCR cDNA molecules to be counted accurately. Specific primers in the conserved constant-segment region were used to synthesize first-strand cDNA for the TCR alpha and beta chains. To control for contamination, every cDNA library carried two barcodes: a SMART-Mk sample barcode plus Illumina barcodes. TruSeq adapter sequences along with Illumina sample barcodes were introduced in two successive PCR steps. The Illumina HiSeq platform was used with custom primers to sequence TCR alpha and beta cDNA libraries. As for the original processing: Unique molecular identifiers were extracted from raw reads with MiGEC, and CDR3 positions were determined with MiXCR. For each individual, recombination models were inferred using an EM algorithm with the repgenHMM and IGoR tools. The tcR package in R was used for shared clonotype analysis, with sharing normalized by the product of cloneset sizes. To study raw recombination free of thymic and clonal selection effects, out-of-frame nonproductive sequences were analyzed. TCRdb reprocessing: public reads trimmed at Q25 with fastp, clones called with MiXCR, in-frame beta chains kept. Each CDR3 protein gets just one entry, which takes the most common genes and DNA from the rows behind it. The V and J calls reflect TCRdb's pipeline rather than the authors' work. This sample gives about 210,000 distinct CDR3 sequences in total; less than 10% of them show up just once. Approximately 5.1% of the sample is held by the ten biggest clonotypes.

The chain joins TRBV9 to TRBJ2-1; TRBD2 fits 9 bases in the junction. The TCR was taken from a woman younger than 35 in good health. Sequenced: memory (CD45RO+) T cells sorted from blood. The sample's cell subset or site label, decoded: CD45RO+ enriched T cells. The CDR3 in this case is CASSVGAGGYNEQFF. The DNA sequence follows: TGTGCCAGCAGCGTCGGAGCGGGGGGTTACAATGAGCAGTTCTTC.